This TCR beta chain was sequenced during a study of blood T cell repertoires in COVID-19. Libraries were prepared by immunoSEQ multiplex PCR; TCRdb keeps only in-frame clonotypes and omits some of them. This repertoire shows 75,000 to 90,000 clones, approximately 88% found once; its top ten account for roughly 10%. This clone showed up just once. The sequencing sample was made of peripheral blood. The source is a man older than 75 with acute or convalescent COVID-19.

Here the CDR3 reads CASSLSVVAGGFEQYF. CDR3 sequence (DNA): TGTGCCAGCAGCTTAAGTGTTGTGGCGGGAGGGTTTGAGCAGTACTTC. The chain uses TRBV5-6 and TRBJ2-7; 9 positions agree with TRBD2. Trimming cost V 2 bases and J 7 bases; bases outside gene matches: 13. The V gene's germline CDR1 is SGHDT and CDR2 YYEEEE. The CDR3 sequence is 16 residues long.